This TCR beta chain was captured in a study of T cells after yellow fever vaccination. Whole-study results and caveats: Only a small proportion of the clonotypes turned up in both the CD4 and the CD8 compartments, likely arising from convergent recombination. A weaker secondary response peaked on day 5, the primary on day 15.

Germline-derived CDR1 and CDR2 are SGHTA and FQGNSA. The ends were cut back, 5 bases at V and 7 bases at J, with 17 bases in the middle. The CDR3 is 15 amino acids. In TCRdb, the 5' RACE reads were re-called with MiXCR into one record per CDR3 protein. The sample has some 300,000 distinct CDR3 sequences, approximately 8% seen once. This clonotype was observed a handful of times. Its antigen remains unidentified. This sequence originates from a man aged 18-30 years who received the YFV17D yellow fever vaccine. The chain employs TRBV7-2 and TRBJ2-2; a weak D match, TRBD2 (5 bases). Sequenced material: PBMCs, taken about 49 days after the first yellow fever vaccination. CDR3 nucleotides: TGTGCCAGCAGCCCCTACCAGAATCGGGGCGGGGAGCTGTTTTTT. The encoded protein is CASSPYQNRGGELFF.